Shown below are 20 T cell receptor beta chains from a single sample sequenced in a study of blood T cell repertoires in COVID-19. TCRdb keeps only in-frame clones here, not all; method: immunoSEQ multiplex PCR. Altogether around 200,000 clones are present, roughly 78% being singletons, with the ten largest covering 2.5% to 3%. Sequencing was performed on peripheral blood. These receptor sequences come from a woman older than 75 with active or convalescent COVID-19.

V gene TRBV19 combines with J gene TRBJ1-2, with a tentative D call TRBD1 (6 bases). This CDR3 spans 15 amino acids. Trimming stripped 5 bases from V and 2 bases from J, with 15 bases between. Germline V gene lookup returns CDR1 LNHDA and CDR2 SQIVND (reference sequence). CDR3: CASSRDNIANYGYTF. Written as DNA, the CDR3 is TGTGCCAGTAGTCGGGACAACATCGCGAACTATGGCTACACCTTC.

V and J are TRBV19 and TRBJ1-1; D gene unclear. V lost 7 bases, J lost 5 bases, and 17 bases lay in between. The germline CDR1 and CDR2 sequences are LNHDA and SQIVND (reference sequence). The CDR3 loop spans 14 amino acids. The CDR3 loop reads CASTLRPLITEAFF. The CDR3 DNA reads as TGTGCCAGTACCCTCCGTCCCCTAATAACTGAAGCTTTCTTT.

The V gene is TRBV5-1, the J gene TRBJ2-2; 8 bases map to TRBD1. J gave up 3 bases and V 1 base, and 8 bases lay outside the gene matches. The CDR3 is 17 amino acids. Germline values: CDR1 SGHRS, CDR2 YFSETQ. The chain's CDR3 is CASSLKSTGGHTGELFF. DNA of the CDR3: TGCGCCAGCAGCTTGAAGAGTACAGGGGGACACACCGGGGAGCTGTTTTTT.

In nucleotides, the CDR3 is TGTGCCAGCAAGACTAGCGGGGGGGATTCCTACGAGCAGTACTTC. Residues: CASKTSGGDSYEQYF. The V gene is TRBV28, the J gene TRBJ2-7; 14 bases fit TRBD2. The V segment lost 7 bases and the J segment 1 base; nucleotides outside the gene matches: 3. Germline CDR1 and CDR2: MDHEN and SYDVKM. The CDR3 sequence is 15 residues long.

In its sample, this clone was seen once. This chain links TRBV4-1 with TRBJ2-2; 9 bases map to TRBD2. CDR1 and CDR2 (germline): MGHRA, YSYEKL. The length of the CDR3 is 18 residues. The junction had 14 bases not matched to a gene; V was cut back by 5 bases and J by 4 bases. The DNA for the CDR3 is TGCGCCAGCAGCGGCTACGGGACTAGCCGTGGTCCCACCGGGGAGCTGTTTTTT. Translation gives CASSGYGTSRGPTGELFF.

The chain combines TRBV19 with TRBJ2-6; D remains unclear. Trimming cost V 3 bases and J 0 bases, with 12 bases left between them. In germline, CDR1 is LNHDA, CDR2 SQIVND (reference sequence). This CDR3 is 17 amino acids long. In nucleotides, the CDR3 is TGTGCCAGTAGTATGGCCGTCAGGATCTCTGGGGCCAACGTCCTGACTTTC. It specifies CASSMAVRISGANVLTF.

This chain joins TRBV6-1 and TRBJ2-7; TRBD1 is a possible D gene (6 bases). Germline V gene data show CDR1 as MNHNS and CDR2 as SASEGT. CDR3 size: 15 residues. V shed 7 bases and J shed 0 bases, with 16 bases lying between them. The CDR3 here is CASNEADRDSYEQYF. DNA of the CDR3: TGTGCCAGCAACGAAGCGGACAGAGACTCCTACGAGCAGTACTTC.

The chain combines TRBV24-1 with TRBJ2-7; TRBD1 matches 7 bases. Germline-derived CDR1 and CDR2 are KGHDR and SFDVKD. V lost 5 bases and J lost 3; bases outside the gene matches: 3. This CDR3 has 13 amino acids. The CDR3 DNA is TGTGCCACCAGTGCCGCAGGGGGCTACGAGCAGTACTTC. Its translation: CATSAAGGYEQYF.

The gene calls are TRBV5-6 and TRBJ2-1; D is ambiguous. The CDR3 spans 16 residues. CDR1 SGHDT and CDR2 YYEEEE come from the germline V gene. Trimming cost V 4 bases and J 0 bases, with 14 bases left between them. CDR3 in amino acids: CASSLSSASSYNEQFF. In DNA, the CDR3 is TGTGCCAGCAGCCTCTCCAGCGCAAGCTCCTACAATGAGCAGTTCTTC.

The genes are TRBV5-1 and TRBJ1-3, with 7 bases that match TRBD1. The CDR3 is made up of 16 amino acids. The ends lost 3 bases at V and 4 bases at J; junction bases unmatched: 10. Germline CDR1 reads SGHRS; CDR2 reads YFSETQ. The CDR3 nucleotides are TGCGCCAGCAGCTCCGAAACAGGGGTAGTGGGAAACACCATATATTTT. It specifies CASSSETGVVGNTIYF.

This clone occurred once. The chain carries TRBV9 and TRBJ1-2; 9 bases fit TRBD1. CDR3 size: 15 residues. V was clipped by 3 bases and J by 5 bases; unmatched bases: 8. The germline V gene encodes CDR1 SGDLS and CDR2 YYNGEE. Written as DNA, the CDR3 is TGTGCCAGCAGCGCGATGACGACAGGGGGGTATGGCTACACCTTC. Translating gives CASSAMTTGGYGYTF.

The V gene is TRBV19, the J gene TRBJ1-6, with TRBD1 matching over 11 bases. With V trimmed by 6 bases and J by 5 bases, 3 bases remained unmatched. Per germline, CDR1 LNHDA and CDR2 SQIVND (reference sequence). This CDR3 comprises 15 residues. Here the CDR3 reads CASRRDRGNNSPLHF. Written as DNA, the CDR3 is TGTGCCAGTAGGAGGGACAGGGGGAATAATTCACCCCTCCACTTT. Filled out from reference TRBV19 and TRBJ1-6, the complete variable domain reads DGGITQSPKYLFRKEGQNVTLSCEQNLNHDAMYWYRQDPGQGLRLIYYSQIVNDFQKGDIAEGYSVSREKKESFPLTVTSAQKNPTAFYLCASRRDRGNNSPLHFGNGTRLTVT.

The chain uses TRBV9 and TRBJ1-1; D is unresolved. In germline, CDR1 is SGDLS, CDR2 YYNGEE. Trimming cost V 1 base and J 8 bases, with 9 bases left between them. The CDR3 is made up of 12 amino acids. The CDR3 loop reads CASSVFGEEAFF. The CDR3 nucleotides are TGTGCCAGCAGCGTATTTGGAGAGGAAGCTTTCTTT. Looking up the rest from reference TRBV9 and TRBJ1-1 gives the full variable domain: DSGVTQTPKHLITATGQRVTLRCSPRSGDLSVYWYQQSLDQGLQFLIQYYNGEERAKGNILERFSAQQFPDLHSELNLSSLELGDSALYFCASSVFGEEAFFGQGTRLTVV.

CDR3 in DNA: TGTGCCAGCACCACGGGATGGGGTTCACCCCTCCACTTT. Translation gives CASTTGWGSPLHF. The chain links TRBV27 to TRBJ1-6; D remains unclear. The CDR3 sequence is 13 residues long. The V gene's germline CDR1 is MNHEY and CDR2 SMNVEV (reference sequence). V was shortened by 7 bases and J by 9 bases, with 13 bases between the two germline ends.

The CDR3 loop reads CASFSQGPNEKLFF. In DNA, the CDR3 is TGTGCCAGCTTCAGCCAGGGGCCGAATGAAAAACTGTTTTTT. This chain links TRBV28 with TRBJ1-4, with D perhaps matching TRBD1 (6 bases). The length of the CDR3 is 14 residues. The germline CDR1 and CDR2 sequences are MDHEN and SYDVKM. The V end was cut by 8 bases, the J end by 5 bases, with 15 bases between.

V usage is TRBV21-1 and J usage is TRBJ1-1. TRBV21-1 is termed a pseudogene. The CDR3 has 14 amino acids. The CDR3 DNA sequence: TGTGCCAGCCGACCGGGGGGGTTGAACACTGAAGCTTTCTTT. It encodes CASRPGGLNTEAFF.

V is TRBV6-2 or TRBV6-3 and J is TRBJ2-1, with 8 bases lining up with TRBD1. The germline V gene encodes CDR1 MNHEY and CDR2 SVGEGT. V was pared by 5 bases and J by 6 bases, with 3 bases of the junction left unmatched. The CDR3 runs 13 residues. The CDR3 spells CASSRTGSNEQFF. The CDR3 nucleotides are TGTGCCAGCAGTCGGACAGGGTCCAATGAGCAGTTCTTC.

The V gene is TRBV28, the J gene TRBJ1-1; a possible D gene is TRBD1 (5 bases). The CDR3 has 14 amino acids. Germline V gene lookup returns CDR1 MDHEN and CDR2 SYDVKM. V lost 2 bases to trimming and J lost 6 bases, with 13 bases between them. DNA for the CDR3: TGTGCCAGCAGTTTAGTGCAGGGTGGCGCTGAAGCTTTCTTT. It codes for CASSLVQGGAEAFF.

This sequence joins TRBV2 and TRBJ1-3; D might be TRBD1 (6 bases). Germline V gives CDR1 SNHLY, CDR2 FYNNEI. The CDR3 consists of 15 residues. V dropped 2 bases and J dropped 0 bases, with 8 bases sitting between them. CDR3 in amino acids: CASSENRASGNTIYF. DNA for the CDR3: TGTGCCAGCAGTGAAAACAGGGCCTCTGGAAACACCATATATTTT.

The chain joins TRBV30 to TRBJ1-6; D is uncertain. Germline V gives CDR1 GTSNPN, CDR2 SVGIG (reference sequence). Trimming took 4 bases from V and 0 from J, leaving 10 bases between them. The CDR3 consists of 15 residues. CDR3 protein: CAWTLVSSYNSPLHF. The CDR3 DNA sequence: TGTGCCTGGACTCTAGTGAGCTCCTATAATTCACCCCTCCACTTT.